This T cell receptor beta chain was recorded in a study of OX40 agonist ivuxolimab in advanced cancers. Sequencing used immunoSEQ multiplex PCR; TCRdb keeps in-frame clones, though not all of them. The sample gives roughly 20,000 clones, approximately 83% of which show up once; 21% is in the top ten. Trimming stripped 1 base from V and 6 bases from J, with 10 bases between. Germline lookup yields CDR1 LGHNA and CDR2 YSLEER. CDR3 length: 14 amino acids. This chain links TRBV4-3 with TRBJ2-1; D is unclear. The origin of this receptor is an adult with an advanced solid tumor such as melanoma, head and neck, liver or kidney cancer. Sequences were derived from CD4+ or CD8+ T cells sorted from blood, sampled in a trial of the OX40 agonist ivuxolimab. The CDR3, as DNA: TGCGCCAGCAGCCAAGGTCCTAGATCCAATGAGCAGTTCTTC. Amino acid sequence: CASSQGPRSNEQFF.